This record looks at one T cell receptor beta chain sequence and its context. This CDR3 contains 15 residues. Per germline, CDR1 SGDLS and CDR2 YYNGEE. The V segment lost 3 bases and the J segment 2 bases; nucleotides outside the gene matches: 6. This sample was included in a study of cytomegalovirus exposure and HLA in healthy donors. Vbeta (60) and Jbeta (13) primers were used in the PCR. Clones were read by immunoSEQ multiplex PCR, and TCRdb kept only the in-frame ones, dropping some. The sample lists fewer than 85,000 clones, more than 75% occurring once. This rearrangement joins TRBV9 to TRBJ1-1, with 8 positions matching TRBD1. This receptor was identified in a male donor in good health and CMV-seropositive. The sample was PBMCs. DNA of the CDR3: TGTGCCAGCAGCGCCGCCGGGACAGGTAACACTGAAGCTTTCTTT. It translates to CASSAAGTGNTEAFF.